This TCR beta chain was captured by sequencing in a study of cytomegalovirus exposure and HLA in healthy donors. Points from the study as a whole: As a later analysis showed, a missense DCLRE1C variant was linked to trimming of TCR beta V- and J-genes.

This clone was counted a single time. The antigen is unknown. The CDR3 consists of 16 residues. Germline CDR1 reads SGHKS; CDR2 reads YYEKEE (reference sequence). Trimming left V 0 bases short and J 1 base short, with 12 bases between. Both 60 Vbeta primers and 13 Jbeta primers went into the PCR. Clones were read by immunoSEQ multiplex PCR, and TCRdb kept only the in-frame ones, dropping some. This sample has almost 200,000 clones, with around 75% found just once. The sequenced sample was PBMCs. V gene TRBV5-5 combines with J gene TRBJ2-3; no clear D. This sequence originates from a male donor in good health and CMV-seropositive. CDR3 in amino acids: CASSLDPGVGTDTQYF. CDR3 DNA: TGTGCCAGCAGCTTGGACCCGGGTGTAGGCACAGATACGCAGTATTTT. The variable domain in full, completed from reference TRBV5-5 and TRBJ2-3, reads DAGVTQSPTHLIKTRGQQVTLRCSPISGHKSVSWYQQVLGQGPQFIFQYYEKEERGRGNFPDRFSARQFPNYSSELNVNALLLGDSALYLCASSLDPGVGTDTQYFGPGTRLTVL.